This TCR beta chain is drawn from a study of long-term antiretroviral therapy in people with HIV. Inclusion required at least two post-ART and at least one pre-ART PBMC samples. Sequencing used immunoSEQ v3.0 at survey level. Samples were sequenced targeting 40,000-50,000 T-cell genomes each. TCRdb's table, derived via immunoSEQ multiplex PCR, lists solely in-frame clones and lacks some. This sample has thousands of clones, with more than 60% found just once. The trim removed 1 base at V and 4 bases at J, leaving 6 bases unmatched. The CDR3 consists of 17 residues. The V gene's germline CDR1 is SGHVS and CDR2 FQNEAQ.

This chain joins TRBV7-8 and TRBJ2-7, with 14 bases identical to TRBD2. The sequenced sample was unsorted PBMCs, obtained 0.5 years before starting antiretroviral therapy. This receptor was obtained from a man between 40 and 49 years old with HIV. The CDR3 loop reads CASSLDAGLAGVYEQYF. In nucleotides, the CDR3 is TGTGCCAGCAGCTTAGACGCGGGACTAGCGGGGGTATACGAGCAGTACTTC.